Each of the 30 T cell receptor beta chains below was sequenced from the same sample in a study of T cell responses to AZD1222 COVID-19 vaccine. Measured with immunoSEQ multiplex PCR; TCRdb has only the in-frame clones, and not every one. The sample has 95,000 to 110,000 clones; 90% to 95% are singletons. The material sequenced was peripheral blood, taken on day 0 of AZD1222 vaccination. These TCRs come from an adult in good health.

This rearrangement joins TRBV24-1 to TRBJ2-7; D not certain. Trimming cost V 2 bases and J 2 bases, with 3 bases left between them. Looked up from germline, CDR1 is KGHDR and CDR2 is SFDVKD. This CDR3 comprises 12 residues. CDR3 DNA: TGTGCCACCAGTGATTCCGCCTACGAGCAGTACTTC. Amino acid sequence: CATSDSAYEQYF.

The chain recombines TRBV20-1 with TRBJ2-7; D gene unclear. Germline V gives CDR1 DFQATT, CDR2 SNEGSKA (reference sequence). This CDR3 is 11 amino acids long. The V and J ends lost 1 base and 3 bases respectively, with 4 bases between them. Here the CDR3 DNA reads TGCAGTGCTAGAGCCGGCTACGAGCAGTACTTC. It specifies CSARAGYEQYF.

This sequence joins TRBV30 and TRBJ1-1, with D tentatively TRBD1 (5 bases). The CDR3 sequence is 15 residues long. Germline CDR1 reads GTSNPN; CDR2 reads SVGIG (reference sequence). The V and J ends lost 4 bases and 5 bases respectively, with 20 bases between them. The CDR3 here is CAWNGVNRGLTEAFF. As DNA, the CDR3 is TGTGCCTGGAACGGGGTTAATAGGGGACTTACTGAAGCTTTCTTT.

The CDR3 sequence: CASSLRAGWQPQHF. Written as DNA, the CDR3 is TGTGCCAGCAGTTTAAGGGCAGGGTGGCAGCCCCAGCATTTT. V and J are TRBV28 and TRBJ1-5, with a weak D call TRBD1 (5 bases). Germline V gives CDR1 MDHEN, CDR2 SYDVKM. The ends were cut back, 2 bases at V and 7 bases at J, with 12 bases in the middle. CDR3 length equals 14 residues.

The V gene is TRBV28, the J gene TRBJ2-7; TRBD2 might be the D (6 bases). Per the germline V gene, CDR1 is MDHEN and CDR2 is SYDVKM. The CDR3 runs 14 residues. The germline V and J ends were trimmed by 8 bases and 2 bases, with 16 bases remaining between them. The CDR3 loop is CASGRLETTYEQYF. The CDR3 nucleotides are TGTGCCAGCGGAAGACTAGAAACTACCTACGAGCAGTACTTC.

The chain has TRBV6-5 and TRBJ2-7; TRBD1 matches at 11 bases. The CDR3 contains 16 residues. J gave up 7 bases and V 0 bases, and 8 bases lay outside the gene matches. Germline V gene data show CDR1 as MNHEY and CDR2 as SVGAGI. CDR3 residues: CASSYSGTGGFREQYF. In nucleotides, the CDR3 is TGTGCCAGCAGTTACTCCGGGACAGGGGGATTTCGGGAGCAGTACTTC.

The gene calls are TRBV10-3 and TRBJ2-3, with D maybe TRBD1 (5 bases). Germline values: CDR1 ENHRY, CDR2 SYGVKD. This CDR3 contains 16 residues. V was pared by 2 bases and J by 5 bases, with 17 bases between. The CDR3 spells CAISEGVQGRRDTQYF. CDR3 sequence (DNA): TGTGCCATCAGTGAGGGTGTGCAGGGCCGAAGAGATACGCAGTATTTT.

The chain employs TRBV19 and TRBJ2-4; tentative D call: TRBD2 (6 bases). This CDR3 contains 13 residues. With 7 bases removed from V and 6 bases from J, the gap between germline ends came to 13 bases. Germline V gene sequence: CDR1 LNHDA, CDR2 SQIVND (reference sequence). The CDR3 sequence is CASTTSTGNIQYF. CDR3 nucleotides: TGTGCCAGTACGACTAGTACGGGAAACATTCAGTACTTC.

The V and J genes are TRBV7-9 and TRBJ1-4, with D perhaps matching TRBD1 (6 bases). V lost 5 bases and J 6 bases, leaving 22 bases between the germline ends. Germline values: CDR1 SEHNR, CDR2 FQNEAQ (reference sequence). This CDR3 has 17 residues. The CDR3 DNA reads as TGTGCCAGCAGCCCGACCCCCACAGGGATTAGACATGAAAAACTGTTTTTT. Amino acid sequence: CASSPTPTGIRHEKLFF.

The table lists this clone with a few counts. The V call is TRBV19, the J call TRBJ2-4; D assignment may be TRBD1 or TRBD2 (6 bases each). Trimming cost V 2 bases and J 4 bases, with 12 bases left between them. CDR1 and CDR2 from the germline V gene are LNHDA and SQIVND (reference sequence). The CDR3 is made up of 15 amino acids. The CDR3 DNA sequence: TGTGCCAGTAGTATAATGCGGGACACAAAAAACATTCAGTACTTC. Translated: CASSIMRDTKNIQYF.

The chain employs TRBV13 and TRBJ1-1; D uncertain. The V end lost 3 bases, the J end lost 0 bases, and 11 bases lay between the germline ends. There are 15 residues in the CDR3. Germline CDR1 and CDR2: PRHDT and FYEKMQ (reference sequence). CDR3 in amino acids: CASSLLTLLNTEAFF. The CDR3 nucleotides read TGTGCCAGCAGCTTGCTTACTTTGCTGAACACTGAAGCTTTCTTT. Complete variable domain (other parts from reference TRBV13 and TRBJ1-1): AAGVIQSPRHLIKEKRETATLKCYPIPRHDTVYWYQQGPGQDPQFLISFYEKMQSDKGSIPDRFSAQQFSDYHSELNMSSLELGDSALYFCASSLLTLLNTEAFFGQGTRLTVV.

The chain uses TRBV6-5 and TRBJ2-5, with TRBD1 as a possible D gene (5 bases). The germline V and J ends were trimmed by 6 bases and 2 bases, with 13 bases remaining between them. Per the germline V gene, CDR1 is MNHEY and CDR2 is SVGAGI. This CDR3 is built from 14 residues. The CDR3 region has the DNA TGTGCCAGCAGCCCCAGGGTCCCTCAAGAGACCCAGTACTTC. Translating it yields CASSPRVPQETQYF.

The J gene is TRBJ2-3, the V gene TRBV30; 12 bases are shared with TRBD2. Germline V gives CDR1 GTSNPN, CDR2 SVGIG (reference sequence). V lost 2 bases, J lost 6 bases, and 12 bases stayed unmatched. This CDR3 has 17 amino acids. The CDR3 loop reads CAWSPAGLAGPTDTQYF. In DNA, the CDR3 is TGTGCCTGGAGTCCTGCCGGACTAGCGGGACCCACTGATACGCAGTATTTT.

J is TRBJ1-5 and V is TRBV19; no clear D gene. The germline V and J ends were trimmed by 3 bases and 0 bases, with 9 bases remaining between them. This CDR3 contains 15 residues. Germline V gene data show CDR1 as LNHDA and CDR2 as SQIVND (reference sequence). The CDR3 protein is CASSIGEYSNQPQHF. The CDR3 DNA is TGTGCCAGTAGTATTGGGGAGTATAGCAATCAGCCCCAGCATTTT. Full variable domain (rest looked up from reference TRBV19 and TRBJ1-5): DGGITQSPKYLFRKEGQNVTLSCEQNLNHDAMYWYRQDPGQGLRLIYYSQIVNDFQKGDIAEGYSVSREKKESFPLTVTSAQKNPTAFYLCASSIGEYSNQPQHFGDGTRLSIL.

The V and J genes are TRBV3-1 (or the pseudogene TRBV3-2) and TRBJ2-2; a possible D gene is TRBD2 (6 bases). Trimming took 4 bases from V and 5 from J, leaving 14 bases between them. The CDR3 length is 15 residues. Germline-derived CDR1 and CDR2 are LGHDT and YNNKEL (reference sequence). The CDR3: CASSPIRRVTGELFF. CDR3 bases: TGTGCCAGCAGCCCAATAAGGAGGGTTACCGGGGAGCTGTTTTTT.

This clone occurred a few times. This rearrangement joins TRBV24-1 to TRBJ1-5, with TRBD1 matching 8 bases. Trimming cost V 9 bases and J 4 bases; bases outside gene matches: 7. Per the germline V gene, CDR1 is KGHDR and CDR2 is SFDVKD. This CDR3 has 14 residues. The CDR3 protein is CATGGTGVNQPQHF. CDR3 nucleotide sequence: TGTGCCACCGGAGGGACAGGTGTAAATCAGCCCCAGCATTTT.

The chain has TRBV2 and TRBJ2-4; 11 bases align to TRBD2. Germline CDR1 is SNHLY and CDR2 is FYNNEI. The CDR3 is 19 residues long. Losses at the gene ends were 6 bases for V and 2 bases for J; bases not matched to a gene: 15. The CDR3 loop reads CASRPGLAAIRVSKNIQYF. As DNA, the CDR3 is TGTGCCAGCAGACCGGGACTAGCGGCAATACGGGTTTCCAAAAACATTCAGTACTTC.

The chain uses TRBV29-1 and TRBJ2-1; 8 bases align to TRBD1. The CDR3 length is 15 residues. Germline V gives CDR1 SQVTM, CDR2 ANQGSEA. The V gene end was trimmed by 4 bases and the J gene end by 7 bases; junction bases not matched to a gene: 12. The CDR3 DNA is TGCAGCGTTGGATTCAGGGGGCGCGGAATGAATGAGCAGTTCTTC. It specifies CSVGFRGRGMNEQFF.

The rearrangement joins TRBV28 to TRBJ1-6; 7 bases are a match to TRBD1. The CDR3 sequence is 16 residues long. The V segment lost 5 bases and the J segment 9 bases; nucleotides outside the gene matches: 13. Germline V gives CDR1 MDHEN, CDR2 SYDVKM. The CDR3 loop reads CASSQGEGSLASPLHF. The DNA for the CDR3 is TGTGCCAGCAGTCAGGGGGAGGGGAGCCTAGCTTCACCCCTCCACTTT.

The sample holds one count of this clone. The chain joins TRBV5-1 to TRBJ2-7; TRBD2 aligns across 16 bases. J gave up 6 bases and V 4 bases, and 13 bases lay outside the gene matches. From germline, CDR1 is SGHRS and CDR2 YFSETQ. CDR3 length equals 18 residues. CDR3 sequence: CASSLGTSGRALISEQYF. CDR3 nucleotide sequence: TGCGCCAGCAGCCTCGGGACTAGCGGGAGGGCCTTGATCTCCGAGCAGTACTTC.

J is TRBJ2-7 and V is TRBV28, with TRBD2 matching over 10 bases. Germline CDR1 is MDHEN and CDR2 is SYDVKM. This CDR3 is built from 16 residues. J lost 4 bases, V lost 1 base, and 7 bases had no gene match. The CDR3 bases are TGTGCCAGCAGTTTATTGTCTAGCGGGAGTGGGTACGAGCAGTACTTC. Its protein is CASSLLSSGSGYEQYF.

This rearrangement joins TRBV9 to TRBJ1-2; D gene uncertain. V lost 0 bases, J lost 1 base, and 22 bases lay in between. Germline-derived CDR1 and CDR2 are SGDLS and YYNGEE. CDR3 length equals 19 residues. CDR3 DNA sequence: TGTGCCAGCAGCGTAGAGGAGAGAGGTCGGGCCACGAGTAACTATGGCTACACCTTC. It codes for CASSVEERGRATSNYGYTF.

The chain couples TRBV2 to TRBJ1-4; D is unclear. The CDR3 spans 15 residues. Trimming took 4 bases from V and 2 from J, leaving 11 bases between them. Germline assignment: CDR1 SNHLY and CDR2 FYNNEI. The CDR3 protein is CASSGGLRTNEKLFF. The CDR3 bases are TGTGCCAGCAGTGGAGGGCTTCGCACTAATGAAAAACTGTTTTTT.

Turning to this clone: A junction boundary mismatches the germline segment, possibly from a read error. V gene TRBV3-1 (or the pseudogene TRBV3-2) combines with J gene TRBJ2-7, with 9 nucleotides matching TRBD2. This CDR3 is 17 amino acids long. Germline V CDR1 and CDR2: LGHDT, YNNKEL (reference sequence). CDR3 sequence: CASSSYEGGRASSEQYF. Here the CDR3 DNA reads TGTGCCAGCAGCTCCTACGAGGGCGGGAGGGCTTCCTCCGAGCAGTACTTC.

This chain connects TRBV7-8 to TRBJ2-7; D is perhaps TRBD1 (5 bases). The germline V gene has CDR1 SGHVS and CDR2 FQNEAQ. Trimming stripped 0 bases from V and 4 bases from J, with 10 bases between. The CDR3 spans 14 residues. The CDR3 DNA reads as TGTGCCAGCAGCTTAGCGGGGCTAATGTACGAGCAGTACTTC. Its translation is CASSLAGLMYEQYF.

The V gene is TRBV29-1, the J gene TRBJ1-2, with D uncertain. Germline V gene sequence: CDR1 SQVTM, CDR2 ANQGSEA. The CDR3 has 8 amino acids. V shed 8 bases and J shed 6 bases, with 4 bases lying between them. CDR3: CSTNGYTF. The CDR3 DNA is TGCAGCACAAATGGCTACACCTTC.

This chain connects TRBV19 to TRBJ2-7; tentatively, D is TRBD1 (5 bases). CDR3 length: 14 residues. The V gene's germline CDR1 is LNHDA and CDR2 SQIVND (reference sequence). The V gene lost 8 bases and the J gene lost 0 bases, with 14 bases spanning the gap. The CDR3 region is CASSHRPDSYEQYF. Here the CDR3 DNA reads TGTGCCAGTTCCCACAGGCCAGACTCCTACGAGCAGTACTTC.

This sequence joins TRBV13 and TRBJ2-1; 7 nucleotides line up with TRBD1. The CDR3 is 15 residues long. Germline lookup yields CDR1 PRHDT and CDR2 FYEKMQ (reference sequence). The V segment lost 5 bases and the J segment 2 bases; nucleotides outside the gene matches: 6. CDR3 sequence (DNA): TGTGCCAGCAGCGGCTGGGACAGAACCTACAATGAGCAGTTCTTC. This codes for CASSGWDRTYNEQFF.

In its sample, this clone was seen a few times. The chain joins TRBV7-3 to TRBJ2-1; D not resolved. Per the germline V gene, CDR1 is SGHTA and CDR2 is FQGTGA. The V and J ends lost 5 bases and 5 bases respectively, with 10 bases between them. The CDR3 is 13 amino acids. In DNA, the CDR3 is TGTGCCAGCAGCCCGAGCCCGAACAATGAGCAGTTCTTC. Protein: CASSPSPNNEQFF.

The chain uses TRBV10-1 and TRBJ2-1; D unresolved. CDR3 size: 14 residues. Germline CDR1 is WNHNN and CDR2 is SYGVQD (reference sequence). Deletions cut 3 bases from V and 0 bases from J, with 6 bases between. CDR3 sequence reads: CASSDAFSYNEQFF. The CDR3 DNA is TGCGCCAGCAGTGATGCGTTCTCCTACAATGAGCAGTTCTTC.